This T cell receptor (beta chain) appears in the sequencing data of a study of blood T cell repertoires in COVID-19. Sequencing was performed with immunoSEQ multiplex PCR; in TCRdb, only in-frame clones are kept and a portion is missing. The table has approximately 300,000 clones, approximately 86% seen once. The germline gives CDR1 KGHSH, CDR2 LQKENI. Trimming cost V 3 bases and J 0 bases; bases outside gene matches: 11. The CDR3 consists of 19 residues. The chain combines TRBV18 with TRBJ2-7, with 13 bases fitting TRBD2. This sequence originates from a human donor with COVID-19, enrolled during active disease. The donor label of this sample is uncertain. The specimen sequenced was peripheral blood. The CDR3 protein is CASSPKAGLAGASSYEQYF. CDR3 nucleotides: TGTGCCAGCTCACCCAAAGCCGGACTAGCGGGAGCCTCCTCCTACGAGCAGTACTTC.